This T cell receptor (beta chain) was obtained from a study of early T cells in non-severe SARS-CoV-2 infection. As for the study in general: Sequencing of unsorted whole blood was done on bulk RNA, leaving chains unpaired.

Study conclusions and caveats: Matching with VDJdb favored anti-spike CD8 responses (missing private and CD4 specificities).

The TCR library protocol was used to attach unique molecular identifiers. These identifiers were attached to individual cDNA molecules. TCRdb ran MiXCR on the 5' RACE reads and lists one entry per CDR3 protein. The table lists tens of thousands of distinct CDR3 sequences, approximately 17% of them singletons, with 5.1% in the top ten. The CDR3 is made up of 14 amino acids. Germline values: CDR1 SGHTA, CDR2 FQGNSA. V was clipped by 1 base and J by 6 bases, with 11 bases between them. This clonotype has at least ten counts. What it binds is not known. The rearrangement joins TRBV7-2 to TRBJ2-3, with D perhaps matching TRBD2 (6 bases). Specimen: whole blood, collected at baseline. This TCR derives from an adult who was a healthcare worker with PCR-confirmed SARS-CoV-2 infection or an uninfected control (not recorded which). The DNA of the CDR3 is TGTGCCAGCAGCTTAGTACGGCGGGATGATACGCAGTATTTT. Encoded protein: CASSLVRRDDTQYF. Combining the CDR3 with reference TRBV7-2 and TRBJ2-3 gives the whole variable domain GAGVSQSPSNKVTEKGKDVELRCDPISGHTALYWYRQSLGQGLEFLIYFQGNSAPDKSGLPSDRFSAERTGGSVSTLTIQRTQQEDSAVYLCASSLVRRDDTQYFGPGTRLTVL.